This T cell receptor (beta chain) was documented in a study of shared clonotypes between healthy human individuals. Study overall: Donor ages ranged 18 to 49 years: a couple of women, a few men.

There are 17 residues in the CDR3. CDR1 is ENHRY and CDR2 is SYGVKD in the germline V gene. V shed 6 bases, J shed 0 bases, and the junction held 10 bases outside the gene matches. Donors, without exception, were Caucasian adults residing in Nashville, Tennessee. Several immunoSEQ 96-well plates shared each subset's DNA, each plate a replicate. The team ran DNA from unsorted PBMCs on ten immunoSEQ deep assay plates for sequencing. Repertoires were generated with immunoSEQ multiplex PCR, while TCRdb's copy carries only in-frame clones and drops some. Counted here are about 520,000 clones, approximately 80% occurring once; the ten biggest clones make up around 12%.

The chain couples TRBV10-3 to TRBJ1-1, with 10 positions matching TRBD1. The sequence was obtained from a woman aged 40 to 49 in good health. Some clones in this sample may be carry-over from other donors' samples. Source material: PBMCs. The CDR3 is CAIRAQGTGVLNTEAFF. The DNA for the CDR3 is TGTGCCATCAGAGCCCAAGGGACAGGGGTATTGAACACTGAAGCTTTCTTT.